This passage covers 28 T cell receptor beta chains from one sample sequenced in a study of blood T cell repertoires in COVID-19. Libraries were prepared by immunoSEQ multiplex PCR; TCRdb keeps only in-frame clonotypes and omits some of them. The top ten clones hold approximately 15% of a sample with 220,000 or so clones, around 90% of them seen once. Input material: PBMCs or T cells enriched from blood (not recorded which). All receptors derive from a man aged 25-45 years who had been exposed to COVID-19.

CDR3 in amino acids: CASSVNPRTISPLHF. In nucleotides, the CDR3 is TGTGCCAGCAGCGTAAACCCACGGACAATATCACCCCTCCACTTT. The chain couples TRBV9 to TRBJ1-6; tentative D call: TRBD1 (5 bases). Deletions cut 1 base from V and 10 bases from J, with 15 bases between. The CDR3 contains 15 residues. CDR1 and CDR2 from the germline V gene are SGDLS and YYNGEE. The complete variable domain, with remaining parts taken from reference TRBV9 and TRBJ1-6, reads DSGVTQTPKHLITATGQRVTLRCSPRSGDLSVYWYQQSLDQGLQFLIQYYNGEERAKGNILERFSAQQFPDLHSELNLSSLELGDSALYFCASSVNPRTISPLHFGNGTRLTVT.

V usage is TRBV4-2 and J usage is TRBJ2-3; no reliable D call. CDR1 and CDR2 from the germline V gene are LGHNA and YNFKEQ. V lost 4 bases and J lost 10, with 15 bases in between. The CDR3 covers 13 residues. CDR3 nucleotides: TGTGCCAGCAGCCCCCTCGATCCGGTGTCGCAGTATTTT. Translating it yields CASSPLDPVSQYF.

The chain uses TRBV6-1 and TRBJ1-3; 8 bases are a match to TRBD1. The germline CDR1 and CDR2 sequences are MNHNS and SASEGT. With 4 bases clipped from V and 4 bases from J, the junction kept 12 bases outside the gene matches. The CDR3 runs to 17 residues. Here the CDR3 reads CASSATGQGAQGNTIYF. In DNA form, the CDR3 reads TGTGCCAGCAGTGCCACCGGGCAGGGGGCGCAAGGAAACACCATATATTTT.

The count of this clone is one. The identical CDR3 is also encoded by other nucleotide sequences in the sample. The genes are TRBV7-9 and TRBJ2-3; D not resolved. The V end was cut by 2 bases, the J end by 6 bases, with 6 bases between. This CDR3 is built from 12 residues. Per germline, CDR1 SEHNR and CDR2 FQNEAQ (reference sequence). CDR3 protein: CASSLSVDTQYF. The CDR3 DNA reads as TGTGCCAGCAGCTTATCGGTGGATACGCAGTATTTT.

This clone has just a few counts. J is TRBJ2-2 and V is TRBV6-2 or TRBV6-3, with D possibly matching TRBD2 (6 bases). Germline lookup yields CDR1 MNHEY and CDR2 SVGEGT. The CDR3 spans 18 residues. V lost 2 bases to trimming and J lost 1 base, with 17 bases between them. The CDR3, as DNA: TGTGCCAGCAGTTACAGACCTCTTGCGGGGCTGAACACCGGGGAGCTGTTTTTT. It codes for CASSYRPLAGLNTGELFF.

The J gene is TRBJ1-3, the V gene TRBV7-7; possible D gene TRBD1, 6 bases. Germline CDR1 and CDR2: SSHAT and FNYEAQ (reference sequence). The CDR3 runs 15 residues. V lost 1 base and J 2 bases, leaving 9 bases between the germline ends. The CDR3 coding sequence is TGTGCCAGCAGCTTAGGGGCAGGGGCTGGAAACACCATATATTTT. Amino acid sequence: CASSLGAGAGNTIYF.

The V call is TRBV21-1, the J call TRBJ1-1; TRBD1 is the table's D call, not checked against the DNA. TRBV21-1 is deemed a pseudogene. CDR3 length: 14 residues. The CDR3 DNA reads as TGTGCCACAACCCGGGACAGGGGGTTAACTGAAGCTTTCTTT. It is translated as CATTRDRGLTEAFF.

The V and J genes are TRBV6-5 and TRBJ1-1, with TRBD1 identical over 7 bases. Germline assignment: CDR1 MNHEY and CDR2 SVGAGI. This CDR3 is built from 16 residues. J lost 1 base, V lost 4 bases, and 9 bases had no gene match. The chain's CDR3 is CASSSLRQGRNTEAFF. DNA of the CDR3: TGTGCCAGCAGTTCCCTAAGACAGGGTCGGAACACTGAAGCTTTCTTT.

This clone has just a few counts. The chain recombines TRBV7-2 with TRBJ2-2; the D gene is possibly TRBD2 (6 bases). The CDR3 sequence is 14 residues long. V dropped 8 bases and J dropped 6 bases, with 16 bases sitting between them. CDR1 and CDR2 (germline): SGHTA, FQGNSA. The CDR3 reads CASEEWRGSGELFF. As DNA, the CDR3 is TGTGCCAGCGAGGAGTGGCGGGGTTCCGGGGAGCTGTTTTTT.

The chain combines TRBV6-5 with TRBJ1-1; TRBD1 is a possible D gene (5 bases). Looked up from germline, CDR1 is MNHEY and CDR2 is SVGAGI. This CDR3 is built from 13 residues. V shed 8 bases and J shed 1 base, with 11 bases lying between them. CDR3 in amino acids: CASLRGTNTEAFF. CDR3 DNA: TGTGCCAGCTTACGGGGGACGAACACTGAAGCTTTCTTT.

V and J are TRBV5-5 and TRBJ2-7, with D possibly being TRBD1 (6 bases). CDR1 is SGHKS, CDR2 YYEKEE, per germline (reference sequence). Trimming cost V 1 base and J 0 bases, with 14 bases left between them. The CDR3 loop spans 16 amino acids. CDR3 nucleotide sequence: TGTGCCAGCAGCTTGAGGCCAGGGGATTCCTCCTACGAGCAGTACTTC. This gives the protein CASSLRPGDSSYEQYF.

The V gene is TRBV21-1, the J gene TRBJ2-1; the table names TRBD2, a call not compared with the DNA. TRBV21-1 is labeled a pseudogene. The CDR3 covers 15 residues. CDR3 bases: TGTGCCACACCGACTAGGGCGGGGTTTCTATCTGAGCAGTTCTTC. Amino acids: CATPTRAGFLSEQFF.

The chain is built from TRBV30 and TRBJ1-1, with D tentatively TRBD1 (5 bases). V dropped 3 bases and J dropped 6 bases, with 14 bases sitting between them. The germline V gene encodes CDR1 GTSNPN and CDR2 SVGIG (reference sequence). The CDR3 loop spans 13 amino acids. DNA of the CDR3: TGTGCCTGGAGGGGGCCCCGAGTAGCTGAAGCTTTCTTT. Protein: CAWRGPRVAEAFF. The whole variable domain, filled in from reference TRBV30 and TRBJ1-1, reads SQTIHQWPATLVQPVGSPLSLECTVEGTSNPNLYWYRQAAGRGLQLLFYSVGIGQISSEVPQNLSASRPQDRQFILSSKKLLLSDSGFYLCAWRGPRVAEAFFGQGTRLTVV.

DNA for the CDR3: TGTGCCAGCAGCCAATCCCTCCAGGGAGGCTATGGCTACACCTTC. It is translated as CASSQSLQGGYGYTF. The V gene is TRBV16, the J gene TRBJ1-2; TRBD1 is a possible D gene (5 bases). This CDR3 is built from 15 residues. The V end was cut by 0 bases, the J end by 4 bases, with 12 bases between. Germline V gene sequence: CDR1 KGHSY, CDR2 FQNENV.

This sequence joins TRBV10-3 and TRBJ2-3; TRBD2 might be the D (6 bases). CDR1 ENHRY and CDR2 SYGVKD come from the germline V gene. The CDR3 extends over 15 amino acids. V was cut by 6 bases and J by 4 bases, with 17 bases left in between. The CDR3 protein is CAIRFGDSGADTQYF. DNA for the CDR3: TGTGCCATCAGATTCGGGGACTCGGGCGCAGATACGCAGTATTTT.

Here the CDR3 DNA reads TGTGCCAGCAGTTCCGCGGGACTAGCGGACGAGCAGTACTTC. It is translated as CASSSAGLADEQYF. This rearrangement joins TRBV28 to TRBJ2-7; 11 nucleotides match TRBD2. The CDR3 sequence is 14 residues long. The ends lost 4 bases at V and 5 bases at J; junction bases unmatched: 4. Germline lookup yields CDR1 MDHEN and CDR2 SYDVKM.

The J gene is TRBJ1-2, the V gene TRBV5-6, with a weak D call TRBD1 (5 bases). Trimming took 4 bases from V and 1 from J, leaving 11 bases between them. CDR1 SGHDT and CDR2 YYEEEE come from the germline V gene. This CDR3 contains 14 residues. The CDR3 DNA reads TGTGCCAGCAGCCTACTCAGGGTTAACTATGGCTACACCTTC. It specifies CASSLLRVNYGYTF.

The chain combines TRBV19 with TRBJ2-2; possible D gene TRBD1, 5 bases. The germline V and J ends were trimmed by 5 bases and 1 base, with 11 bases remaining between them. In germline, CDR1 is LNHDA, CDR2 SQIVND (reference sequence). The CDR3 is 15 residues long. CDR3 nucleotide sequence: TGTGCCAGTAGTTTTTGGCAGGGGAACACCGGGGAGCTGTTTTTT. This gives the protein CASSFWQGNTGELFF.

This chain links TRBV7-2 with TRBJ2-6, with D maybe TRBD1 (6 bases). The germline CDR1 and CDR2 sequences are SGHTA and FQGNSA. This CDR3 comprises 17 residues. The germline V and J ends were trimmed by 4 bases and 2 bases, with 15 bases remaining between them. The CDR3 protein is CASSSPRDTAGANVLTF. The CDR3 coding sequence is TGTGCCAGCAGCTCCCCTAGGGACACGGCTGGGGCCAACGTCCTGACTTTC.

The chain recombines TRBV2 with TRBJ1-4; weak D call: TRBD1 (6 bases). The CDR3 runs 14 residues. Germline V lookup: CDR1 SNHLY, CDR2 FYNNEI. With 6 bases removed from V and 7 bases from J, the gap between germline ends came to 15 bases. For the CDR3, the DNA is TGTGCCAGCAGGAAGACAGGTTTGGGTGAAAAACTGTTTTTT. Translated: CASRKTGLGEKLFF.

This rearrangement joins TRBV7-9 to TRBJ2-5; TRBD2 is a possible D gene (7 bases). The V end lost 4 bases, the J end lost 1 base, and 13 bases lay between the germline ends. CDR1 SEHNR and CDR2 FQNEAQ come from the germline V gene (reference sequence). CDR3 length: 15 amino acids. CDR3 bases: TGTGCCAGCAGCTCCCGGGGGGCTGGCCAAGAGACCCAGTACTTC. Amino acid sequence: CASSSRGAGQETQYF.

V usage is TRBV30 and J usage is TRBJ1-1; 10 nucleotides agree with TRBD1. This CDR3 comprises 14 residues. V gave up 7 bases and J gave up 4 bases; unmatched junction bases: 9. From germline, CDR1 is GTSNPN and CDR2 SVGIG (reference sequence). The chain's CDR3 is CASTRDRGTTEAFF. DNA for the CDR3: TGTGCCTCCACACGGGACAGGGGCACCACTGAAGCTTTCTTT.

The chain has TRBV12-3 or TRBV12-4 and TRBJ1-6; D remains unclear. V was trimmed by 3 bases and J by 8 bases, leaving 5 bases between them. There are 12 residues in the CDR3. The DNA of the CDR3 is TGTGCCAGCAGTTTCCAGGATTCACCCCTCCACTTT. Its translation is CASSFQDSPLHF.

The gene calls are TRBV6-5 and TRBJ1-6, with 9 bases that match TRBD1. V trimming: 8 bases; J trimming: 8 bases; junction bases outside the gene matches: 4. This CDR3 is built from 13 residues. In germline, CDR1 is MNHEY, CDR2 SVGAGI. In DNA form, the CDR3 reads TGTGCCAGCCTGGGACAGGGTGATTCACCCCTCCACTTT. It specifies CASLGQGDSPLHF.

This chain uses TRBV7-3 with TRBJ1-2, with 7 bases matching TRBD1. The length of the CDR3 is 14 residues. Germline CDR1 SGHTA, CDR2 FQGTGA. With 0 bases clipped from V and 10 bases from J, the junction kept 8 bases outside the gene matches. The CDR3 DNA sequence: TGTGCCAGCAGCTTAACGGGGGACAGACGAAACTACACCTTC. As protein: CASSLTGDRRNYTF.

The chain combines TRBV5-1 with TRBJ1-1; no firm D call. The length of the CDR3 is 15 residues. Germline CDR1 SGHRS, CDR2 YFSETQ. The V gene lost 5 bases and the J gene lost 1 base, with 15 bases spanning the gap. CDR3 DNA sequence: TGCGCCAGCAGGGCTTTGGCAGGAGGGAACACTGAAGCTTTCTTT. It encodes CASRALAGGNTEAFF.

The chain carries TRBV3-1 (or the pseudogene TRBV3-2) and TRBJ1-6; TRBD1 aligns across 7 bases. Germline CDR1 and CDR2: LGHDT and YNNKEL (reference sequence). V was pared by 7 bases and J by 5 bases, with 5 bases of the junction left unmatched. The CDR3 totals 14 residues. This CDR3 reads CASTRDSHNSPLHF. The CDR3 region has the DNA TGTGCCAGCACTCGGGACAGCCATAATTCACCCCTCCACTTT.

This chain joins TRBV11-2 and TRBJ2-3; tentative D call: TRBD2 (5 bases). This CDR3 comprises 17 residues. Trimming pared 1 base from V and 4 bases from J, leaving 18 bases between. Per the germline V gene, CDR1 is SGHAT and CDR2 is FQNNGV. CDR3 sequence reads: CASSLGGLTLAADTQYF. CDR3 DNA sequence: TGTGCCAGCAGCTTAGGAGGTCTTACGCTAGCAGCAGATACGCAGTATTTT. Combining the CDR3 with reference TRBV11-2 and TRBJ2-3 gives the whole variable domain EAGVAQSPRYKIIEKRQSVAFWCNPISGHATLYWYQQILGQGPKLLIQFQNNGVVDDSQLPKDRFSAERLKGVDSTLKIQPAKLEDSAVYLCASSLGGLTLAADTQYFGPGTRLTVL.